This TCR beta chain was identified in a study of OX40 agonist ivuxolimab in advanced cancers. Remarks on this clone: Its antigen is currently unknown.

From germline, CDR1 is SGHDT and CDR2 YYEEEE. Trimming cost V 0 bases and J 2 bases, with 9 bases left between them. The CDR3 has 14 amino acids. General observations from the study: Compared with CD4+, CD8+ T cells on average had more expanded clones.

Data came from immunoSEQ multiplex PCR; TCRdb stores just in-frame clones and leaves some out. The sample gives tens of thousands of clones, approximately 90% of which show up once; roughly 13% is in the top ten. The source of this sequence is an adult with an advanced solid tumor such as melanoma, head and neck, liver or kidney cancer. This specimen consisted of CD4+ or CD8+ T cells sorted from blood, obtained in a trial of the OX40 agonist ivuxolimab. The genes are TRBV5-6 and TRBJ2-7, with D possibly being TRBD1 (5 bases). In nucleotides, the CDR3 is TGTGCCAGCAGCTTGGGGGTAGGGGCCTACGAGCAGTACTTC. This sequence encodes CASSLGVGAYEQYF.